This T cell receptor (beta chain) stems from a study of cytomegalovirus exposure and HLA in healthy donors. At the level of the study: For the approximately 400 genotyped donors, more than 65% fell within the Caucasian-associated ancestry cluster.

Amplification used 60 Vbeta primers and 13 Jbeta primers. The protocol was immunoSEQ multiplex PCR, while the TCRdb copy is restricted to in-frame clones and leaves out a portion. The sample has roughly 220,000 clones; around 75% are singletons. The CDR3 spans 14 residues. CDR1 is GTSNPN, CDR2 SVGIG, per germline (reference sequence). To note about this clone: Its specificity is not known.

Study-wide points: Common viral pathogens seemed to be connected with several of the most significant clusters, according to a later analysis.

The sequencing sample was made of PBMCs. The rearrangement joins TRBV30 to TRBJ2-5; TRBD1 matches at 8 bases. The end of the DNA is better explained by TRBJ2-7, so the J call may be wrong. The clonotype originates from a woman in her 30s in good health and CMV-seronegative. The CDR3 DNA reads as TGTGCCTGGAGTGGTCACAGGGGGTCCGGCGAGCAGTACTTC. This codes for CAWSGHRGSGEQYF.